One TCR beta chain is described in this entry. Its antigen remains unidentified. This specimen comes from a study of cytotoxic CD8 clonotypes in ibrutinib-treated CLL. Germline V gene lookup returns CDR1 MDHEN and CDR2 SYDVKM. This CDR3 has 17 amino acids. V was clipped by 3 bases and J by 7 bases; unmatched bases: 16. Profiling relied on immunoSEQ multiplex PCR, and the TCRdb table lists in-frame clones only, not all of them. The data hold 200,000 or so clones, with roughly 73% observed a single time. General study results and limits: Clonality rose at ibrutinib response and fell back toward baseline at progression. Higher circulating CD8+ T-cell counts strongly accompanied higher baseline clonality, above age-matched healthy donors.

Source: PBMCs, taken after 12 months of ibrutinib treatment. This receptor was taken from a human donor with chronic lymphocytic leukemia. The chain joins TRBV28 to TRBJ2-7; 9 bases are shared with TRBD2. The CDR3 region has the DNA TGTGCCAGCAGTTTCTCCCCAGGCGCGGGAGGGCCGAGGGAGCAGTACTTC. This translates into CASSFSPGAGGPREQYF.